The sequence of this TCR beta chain was determined in a study of CD8 T cells in Susac syndrome. Sequencing of TCR beta, carried out with a high-throughput approach, was applied to CD8+ and CD4+ T cells from the blood. Healthy donors served as age- and sex-matched controls. Random-hexamer reverse transcription was applied to about 0.45 to 1 ug RNA. With immunoSEQ multiplex PCR, TCR beta CDR3 was amplified across 54 Vbeta and 13 Jbeta. TCRdb redid the calling of the immunoSEQ multiplex PCR reads with MiXCR, one entry per CDR3 protein. The repertoire holds about 120,000 distinct CDR3 sequences, with 85% to 95% as singletons. V was shortened by 3 bases and J by 5 bases, with 10 bases between the two germline ends. This CDR3 contains 13 residues. Germline V gene sequence: CDR1 LGHNT, CDR2 FRNRAP.

The V and J genes are TRBV12-5 and TRBJ2-5; D is uncertain. This TCR was recovered from a human donor in good health. The sample was CD8+ T cells from PBMCs. The CDR3 loop reads CASGFLRRETQYF. The CDR3 nucleotides are TGTGCTAGTGGTTTCTTGAGGCGGGAGACCCAGTACTTC.